The T cell receptor beta chain described here comes from a study of neurological immune-mediated disorders. Regarding the study as a whole: HTLV-1-associated myelopathy had the most TCR clonal expansion, while multiple sclerosis had the least, a level that fell below healthy controls.

Germline CDR1 is DFQATT and CDR2 is SNEGSKA (reference sequence). Trimming took 3 bases from V and 5 from J, leaving 10 bases between them. CDR3 length: 12 residues. This clonotype was seen many times. The antigen is not known. One entry per CDR3 protein, called by TCRdb with MiXCR from the 5' RACE reads. This sample carries roughly 70,000 distinct CDR3 sequences, around 5.5% of them seen once, and the ten largest clones take over 2.5%. This sequence joins TRBV20-1 and TRBJ2-5; weak D call: TRBD2 (6 bases). Sequenced input: PBMCs. This clonotype originated in a woman under 40 with multiple sclerosis. The CDR3 protein is CSASGGTETQYF. CDR3 nucleotide sequence: TGCAGTGCTAGCGGGGGTACGGAGACCCAGTACTTC.